The 26 T cell receptor beta chains reported below all come from one sample, sequenced in a study of cytomegalovirus exposure and HLA in healthy donors. The PCR was carried out with 60 Vbeta primers and 13 Jbeta primers. TCRdb's table, derived via immunoSEQ multiplex PCR, lists solely in-frame clones and lacks some. The sample yields about 96,000 clones, around 74% seen once. The sequenced material came from PBMCs. Source of these receptors: a woman in her 70s in good health and CMV-seropositive.

The CDR3 coding sequence is TGTGCCAGCAGCTTCCTAGCGGGAGGATCGGGGGAGCTGTTTTTT. Encoded protein: CASSFLAGGSGELFF. V gene TRBV5-4 combines with J gene TRBJ2-2; 11 positions match TRBD2. The CDR3 has 15 residues. Germline lookup yields CDR1 SGHNT and CDR2 YYREEE (reference sequence). The trim removed 2 bases at V and 8 bases at J, leaving 5 bases unmatched.

The rearrangement joins TRBV6-6 to TRBJ2-5; 7 nucleotides match TRBD1. Matching the DNA end better, TRBJ2-7 makes the J call doubtful. Per the germline V gene, CDR1 is MNHNY and CDR2 is SVGAGI (reference sequence). The CDR3 spans 15 residues. The CDR3 loop is CASRSPGTVSYEQYF. The DNA of the CDR3 is TGTGCCAGCAGATCCCCCGGGACAGTCTCCTACGAGCAGTACTTC.

The gene calls are TRBV5-8 and TRBJ2-7, with 9 bases fitting TRBD1. V shed 4 bases, J shed 2 bases, and the junction held 7 bases outside the gene matches. CDR1 and CDR2 (germline): SGHTS, YDEGEE. This CDR3 is built from 15 residues. For the CDR3, the DNA is TGTGCCAGCAGCGCGGGACAGGGAGGTACCTACGAGCAGTACTTC. Translating it yields CASSAGQGGTYEQYF.

The chain has TRBV11-2 and TRBJ2-1; TRBD2 is a possible D gene (6 bases). V was pared by 4 bases and J by 0 bases, with 13 bases between. The CDR3 sequence is 16 residues long. Germline assignment: CDR1 SGHAT and CDR2 FQNNGV. The CDR3 nucleotides are TGTGCCAGCAGCTCCAGAGCGGGTTACTCCTACAATGAGCAGTTCTTC. Its translation: CASSSRAGYSYNEQFF.

The V and J genes are TRBV19 and TRBJ1-5; 10 nucleotides align to TRBD1. With V trimmed by 4 bases and J by 1 base, 1 base remained unmatched. The length of the CDR3 is 15 residues. Germline V gene lookup returns CDR1 LNHDA and CDR2 SQIVND (reference sequence). CDR3 sequence reads: CASSKDRGSNQPQHF. DNA for the CDR3: TGTGCCAGTAGTAAGGACAGGGGGAGCAATCAGCCCCAGCATTTT.

The chain is built from TRBV7-2 and TRBJ2-7, with no clear D. The length of the CDR3 is 11 residues. The V and J ends lost 2 bases and 3 bases respectively, with 2 bases between them. Germline CDR1 SGHTA, CDR2 FQGNSA. The CDR3 sequence is CASSLYYEQYF. In DNA form, the CDR3 reads TGTGCCAGCAGCTTATACTACGAGCAGTACTTC.

The rearrangement links TRBV18 to TRBJ1-2, with 9 bases matching TRBD1. Germline V CDR1 and CDR2: KGHSH, LQKENI. The CDR3 runs to 15 residues. The J segment lost 3 bases and the V segment lost 2 bases, leaving 4 bases of the junction unmatched. The CDR3 DNA sequence: TGTGCCAGCTCACCAAGCACAGGGGGCGACTATGGCTACACCTTC. It specifies CASSPSTGGDYGYTF.

The chain's CDR3 is CASSLVPGQGGSTNEKLFF. CDR3 nucleotide sequence: TGTGCCAGCAGCTTAGTACCGGGACAGGGGGGATCGACTAATGAAAAACTGTTTTTT. This sequence joins TRBV11-2 and TRBJ1-4; TRBD1 aligns across 11 bases. The germline CDR1 and CDR2 sequences are SGHAT and FQNNGV. The CDR3 has 19 residues. V shed 1 base, J shed 2 bases, and the junction held 9 bases outside the gene matches. The full variable domain, its missing parts supplied by reference TRBV11-2 and TRBJ1-4, is EAGVAQSPRYKIIEKRQSVAFWCNPISGHATLYWYQQILGQGPKLLIQFQNNGVVDDSQLPKDRFSAERLKGVDSTLKIQPAKLEDSAVYLCASSLVPGQGGSTNEKLFFGSGTQLSVL.

This clone has only a few counts. The chain recombines TRBV27 with TRBJ2-3, with D perhaps TRBD2 (6 bases). Trimming removed 6 bases from V and 4 bases from J, with 17 bases in between. The CDR3 consists of 15 residues. The V gene's germline CDR1 is MNHEY and CDR2 SMNVEV (reference sequence). The CDR3 DNA reads as TGTGCCAGCAGCGGCGGGGAGTTAATCGCAGATACGCAGTATTTT. This codes for CASSGGELIADTQYF.

V and J are TRBV7-3 and TRBJ2-1; TRBD1 matches at 12 bases. J lost 3 bases, V lost 0 bases, and 6 bases had no gene match. This CDR3 has 18 residues. Germline V gene sequence: CDR1 SGHTA, CDR2 FQGTGA. The CDR3 loop reads CASSLTRDRGLDYNEQFF. For the CDR3, the DNA is TGTGCCAGCAGCTTAACCCGGGACAGGGGGCTGGACTACAATGAGCAGTTCTTC.

The genes are TRBV6-6 and TRBJ2-5, with 8 bases identical to TRBD2. Trimming removed 6 bases from V and 4 bases from J; junction bases left unmatched: 13. The CDR3 sequence is 16 residues long. Germline V gives CDR1 MNHNY, CDR2 SVGAGI (reference sequence). CDR3 region: CASRTGTSFAVETQYF. The CDR3 DNA reads TGTGCCAGCAGGACCGGGACTAGTTTTGCAGTAGAGACCCAGTACTTC.

This rearrangement joins TRBV18 to TRBJ1-1; D unclear. Germline V gene lookup returns CDR1 KGHSH and CDR2 LQKENI. The CDR3 sequence is 14 residues long. V shed 5 bases and J shed 0 bases, with 10 bases lying between them. CDR3 in DNA: TGTGCCAGCTCATCCTCGGGTCTGAACACTGAAGCTTTCTTT. As protein: CASSSSGLNTEAFF. Combining the CDR3 with reference TRBV18 and TRBJ1-1 gives the whole variable domain NAGVMQNPRHLVRRRGQEARLRCSPMKGHSHVYWYRQLPEEGLKFMVYLQKENIIDESGMPKERFSAEFPKEGPSILRIQQVVRGDSAAYFCASSSSGLNTEAFFGQGTRLTVV.

The chain is built from TRBV5-1 and TRBJ1-1; D not resolved. The CDR3 is 14 amino acids. Germline CDR1 reads SGHRS; CDR2 reads YFSETQ. Trimming shortened V by 3 bases and J by 0 bases, and 9 bases separated the two germline ends. The CDR3 is CASSSDGVNTEAFF. As DNA, the CDR3 is TGCGCCAGCAGCTCCGACGGAGTGAACACTGAAGCTTTCTTT.

This clone occurred once. The V call is TRBV5-4, the J call TRBJ2-2, with TRBD2 as a possible D gene (5 bases). V lost 2 bases and J 0 bases, leaving 8 bases between the germline ends. Germline lookup yields CDR1 SGHNT and CDR2 YYREEE (reference sequence). The CDR3 extends over 15 amino acids. Here the CDR3 reads CASSLSGANTGELFF. Written as DNA, the CDR3 is TGTGCCAGCAGCTTAAGCGGTGCGAACACCGGGGAGCTGTTTTTT.

In its sample, this clone was seen once. This rearrangement joins TRBV10-2 to TRBJ2-7; D gene unclear. Germline CDR1 is WSHSY and CDR2 is SAAADI. V lost 2 bases to trimming and J lost 3 bases, with 11 bases between them. CDR3 length: 14 amino acids. The CDR3 loop reads CASSEVGRGYEQYF. For the CDR3, the DNA is TGCGCCAGCAGTGAGGTTGGCAGAGGCTACGAGCAGTACTTC.

The J gene is TRBJ1-4, the V gene TRBV11-2; 9 nucleotides line up with TRBD1. Germline trimming cut 2 bases from V and 7 bases from J; bases unmatched to any gene: 5. This CDR3 region has 15 residues. Germline lookup yields CDR1 SGHAT and CDR2 FQNNGV. The CDR3 protein is CASSLSTGGTEKLFF. CDR3 sequence (DNA): TGTGCCAGCAGCTTATCGACAGGGGGAACTGAAAAACTGTTTTTT.

This clone turned up a few times. The chain uses TRBV7-3 and TRBJ1-6, with D possibly being TRBD1 (5 bases). The germline V gene encodes CDR1 SGHTA and CDR2 FQGTGA. V was trimmed by 5 bases and J by 6 bases, leaving 14 bases between them. The CDR3 consists of 15 residues. CDR3 sequence (DNA): TGTGCCAGCAGCAAGGAGGGGCAGAGTAATTCACCCCTCCACTTT. It translates to CASSKEGQSNSPLHF.

This chain uses TRBV27 with TRBJ2-5; 13 nucleotides line up with TRBD2. Per germline, CDR1 MNHEY and CDR2 SMNVEV (reference sequence). The CDR3 covers 14 residues. Trimming took 6 bases from V and 12 from J; bases not matched to a gene: 10. CDR3 DNA sequence: TGTGCCAGCAGGGGACTAGCGGGGAACCAGGGGGAGTACTTC. This codes for CASRGLAGNQGEYF.

This chain uses TRBV6-6 with TRBJ1-3; tentative D call: TRBD1 (5 bases). V lost 5 bases to trimming and J lost 8 bases, with 19 bases between them. The CDR3 contains 15 residues. Per the germline V gene, CDR1 is MNHNY and CDR2 is SVGAGI (reference sequence). The CDR3 DNA reads TGTGCCAGCAGTCCCCCACAGGCCAGTGGGGACACCATATATTTT. This gives the protein CASSPPQASGDTIYF.

This clone has just a few counts. Different DNA sequences within this sample yield the same CDR3. The rearrangement joins TRBV27 to TRBJ2-7; 10 bases line up with TRBD2. V lost 5 bases to trimming and J lost 2 bases; unmatched junction nucleotides: 3. CDR1 and CDR2 (germline): MNHEY, SMNVEV (reference sequence). The length of the CDR3 is 14 residues. For the CDR3, the DNA is TGTGCCAGCAGTCGGACTAGCGGAACCTACGAGCAGTACTTC. Translation gives CASSRTSGTYEQYF.

The gene calls are TRBV6-6 and TRBJ2-7, with TRBD1 as a possible D gene (6 bases). The CDR3 length is 11 residues. Per germline, CDR1 MNHNY and CDR2 SVGAGI (reference sequence). Trimming removed 5 bases at V and 6 bases at J, with 8 bases between. The CDR3 nucleotides are TGTGCCAGCAGTACAGGGTTCGAGCAGTACTTC. It codes for CASSTGFEQYF.

The chain recombines TRBV7-2 with TRBJ2-1; 9 nucleotides agree with TRBD1. The germline gives CDR1 SGHTA, CDR2 FQGNSA. CDR3 length: 15 amino acids. Germline trimming cut 4 bases from V and 7 bases from J; bases unmatched to any gene: 8. The CDR3 DNA reads as TGTGCCAGCAGCTCAGGCGGGACAGGGAGGAATGAGCAGTTCTTC. This translates into CASSSGGTGRNEQFF.

The V and J genes are TRBV7-2 and TRBJ2-7; D might be TRBD1 (6 bases). V lost 3 bases, J lost 3 bases, and 15 bases lay in between. The CDR3 is made up of 15 amino acids. Germline V gives CDR1 SGHTA, CDR2 FQGNSA. CDR3 sequence: CASSLGTADSYEQYF. CDR3 coding DNA: TGTGCCAGCAGCTTGGGAACCGCGGACAGCTACGAGCAGTACTTC.

The chain uses TRBV6-5 and TRBJ2-5; 7 nucleotides line up with TRBD1. CDR1 and CDR2 (germline): MNHEY, SVGAGI. V lost 1 base to trimming and J lost 1 base; unmatched junction nucleotides: 3. The CDR3 contains 15 residues. The CDR3 bases are TGTGCCAGCAGTTACTTTGGACAGGCCCAAGAGACCCAGTACTTC. Translated: CASSYFGQAQETQYF.

This clone occurred once. This rearrangement joins TRBV6-6 to TRBJ1-1; TRBD1 matches 10 bases. J was trimmed by 4 bases and V by 10 bases; bases with no gene match: 6. Per the germline V gene, CDR1 is MNHNY and CDR2 is SVGAGI (reference sequence). The CDR3 has 13 amino acids. The CDR3 nucleotides are TGTGCCATCTGGACAGGGGGTATCACTGAAGCTTTCTTT. Translation: CAIWTGGITEAFF.

The chain employs TRBV30 and TRBJ2-2, with 10 bases fitting TRBD2. The CDR3 consists of 14 residues. In germline, CDR1 is GTSNPN, CDR2 SVGIG (reference sequence). Trimming cost V 3 bases and J 4 bases; bases outside gene matches: 2. CDR3 protein: CAWSVAGGTGELFF. As DNA, the CDR3 is TGTGCCTGGAGCGTAGCGGGAGGCACCGGGGAGCTGTTTTTT. The full variable domain, in which reference TRBV30 and TRBJ2-2 provide the parts outside the CDR3, is SQTIHQWPATLVQPVGSPLSLECTVEGTSNPNLYWYRQAAGRGLQLLFYSVGIGQISSEVPQNLSASRPQDRQFILSSKKLLLSDSGFYLCAWSVAGGTGELFFGEGSRLTVL.